Listed here are 28 T cell receptor beta chains from one sample, sequenced in a study of spatial heterogeneity in lung cancer. Time point noted: sample taken at primary tumor resection. TCRdb re-derived calls from the 5' RACE reads in MiXCR, one entry per CDR3 protein. The table includes thousands of distinct CDR3 sequences, roughly 7.4% detected once. The specimen comprised normal lung tissue next to the tumor, sampled at surgery. These receptors were taken from a female donor with early-stage non-small cell lung cancer.

This clonotype was recorded once. This may be a read error, as it is one base from a much larger clone. The chain has TRBV2 and TRBJ2-1; D may be TRBD1 (5 bases). Germline V gene data show CDR1 as SNHLY and CDR2 as FYNNEI. This CDR3 spans 13 amino acids. The CDR3 loop reads CASSERQNNEKFF. In DNA form, the CDR3 reads TGTGCCAGCAGTGAAAGACAGAACAATGAGAAGTTCTTC.

There are many counts of this clonotype. CDR3 loop: CSANNPGLPTSYNEQFF. The CDR3 nucleotides read TGCAGTGCAAATAACCCGGGACTACCTACTTCCTACAATGAGCAGTTCTTC. This chain links TRBV20-1 with TRBJ2-1; the match to TRBD2 covers 7 bases. CDR3 size: 17 residues. Germline V gene lookup returns CDR1 DFQATT and CDR2 SNEGSKA (reference sequence). After removal of 6 bases from V and 1 base from J, the junction contained 15 bases not matched to a gene.

There are a few counts of this clonotype. The J gene is TRBJ2-7, the V gene TRBV11-2, with D possibly TRBD2 on 5 matching bases. The V end lost 5 bases, the J end lost 5 bases, and 22 bases lay between the germline ends. Germline loops: CDR1 SGHAT, CDR2 FQNNGV. The CDR3 loop spans 16 amino acids. The CDR3, as DNA: TGTGCCAGCAGCAATCGACGGAATTCGATCGGGAACGAGCAGTACTTC. It specifies CASSNRRNSIGNEQYF.

By share, this clonotype ranks as medium-sized. The chain couples TRBV7-2 to TRBJ1-4; D is possibly TRBD1 (5 bases). Germline V CDR1 and CDR2: SGHTA, FQGNSA. This CDR3 spans 14 amino acids. Trimming removed 4 bases from V and 3 bases from J, with 9 bases in between. CDR3 protein: CASSSTRANEKLFF. Written as DNA, the CDR3 is TGTGCCAGCAGCTCGACCAGGGCTAATGAAAAACTGTTTTTT.

Many counts were recorded for this clonotype. This chain uses TRBV6-1 with TRBJ1-6; D gene uncertain. There are 13 residues in the CDR3. Trimming stripped 3 bases from V and 10 bases from J, with 10 bases between. The germline V gene encodes CDR1 MNHNS and CDR2 SASEGT. CDR3 protein: CASSEARGSPLHF. CDR3 sequence (DNA): TGTGCCAGCAGTGAGGCGCGAGGATCACCCCTCCACTTT.

This rearrangement joins TRBV4-1 to TRBJ2-1; 8 positions match TRBD2. CDR3 length equals 14 residues. J lost 7 bases, V lost 0 bases, and 2 bases had no gene match. Looked up from germline, CDR1 is MGHRA and CDR2 is YSYEKL. In DNA, the CDR3 is TGCGCCAGCAGCCAAGAAGGGACTAGGAATGAGCAGTTCTTC. Translated: CASSQEGTRNEQFF.

The chain joins TRBV11-2 to TRBJ2-1, with D hard to call. The CDR3 is 14 residues long. Trimming removed 8 bases at V and 6 bases at J, with 17 bases between. Germline loops: CDR1 SGHAT, CDR2 FQNNGV. The CDR3 protein is CASQSDRTGNEQFF. The CDR3 region has the DNA TGTGCCAGCCAGAGCGATAGAACGGGCAATGAGCAGTTCTTC.

This clonotype was seen a handful of times. The chain employs TRBV2 and TRBJ2-2, with 10 positions matching TRBD1. The V gene's germline CDR1 is SNHLY and CDR2 FYNNEI. CDR3 length: 15 amino acids. V trimming: 6 bases; J trimming: 7 bases; junction bases outside the gene matches: 8. The DNA of the CDR3 is TGTGCCAGCAGGACGGACAGGGGGATCGGCGGGGAGCTGTTTTTT. It yields the protein CASRTDRGIGGELFF.

By sample fraction, this clonotype is medium-sized. V gene TRBV12-3 or TRBV12-4 combines with J gene TRBJ1-6; 7 bases fit TRBD1. The CDR3 length is 14 residues. The junction had 8 bases not matched to a gene; V was cut back by 6 bases and J by 9 bases. CDR3 region: CASRPNAGGSPLHF. DNA for the CDR3: TGTGCCAGCAGACCGAACGCAGGGGGTTCACCCCTCCACTTT.

The sample holds many counts of this clonotype. This chain links TRBV25-1 with TRBJ2-3, with 7 bases aligning to TRBD2. Germline V lookup: CDR1 MGHDK, CDR2 SYGVNS. The V segment lost 6 bases and the J segment 5 bases; nucleotides outside the gene matches: 5. The CDR3 runs 13 residues. The CDR3 coding sequence is TGTGCCAGCAGGGACCCGGGGGGAGATACGCAGTATTTT. Translation: CASRDPGGDTQYF.

The chain recombines TRBV5-5 with TRBJ2-2; D is uncertain. The germline gives CDR1 SGHKS, CDR2 YYEKEE (reference sequence). V lost 5 bases to trimming and J lost 0 bases, with 11 bases between them. This CDR3 region has 15 residues. The CDR3 bases are TGTGCCAGCAGGTTAGCAAGCCCGAACACCGGGGAGCTGTTTTTT. Amino acid sequence: CASRLASPNTGELFF. Filled out from reference TRBV5-5 and TRBJ2-2, the complete variable domain reads DAGVTQSPTHLIKTRGQQVTLRCSPISGHKSVSWYQQVLGQGPQFIFQYYEKEERGRGNFPDRFSARQFPNYSSELNVNALLLGDSALYLCASRLASPNTGELFFGEGSRLTVL.

On this clonotype: A much larger clone differs by one base, so this may be a read error. The V and J genes are TRBV7-6 and TRBJ2-3, with D tentatively TRBD1 (5 bases). The CDR3 has 15 residues. V lost 5 bases, J lost 4 bases, and 16 bases lay in between. The germline V gene encodes CDR1 SGHVS and CDR2 FNYEAQ. The CDR3 loop is CASSKRGRVSDTQYF. CDR3 nucleotide sequence: TGTGCCAGCAGCAAAAGGGGCAGGGTCTCAGATACGCAGTATTTT.

There are a few counts of this clonotype. The V gene is TRBV18, the J gene TRBJ1-1; TRBD1 might be the D (6 bases). Looked up from germline, CDR1 is KGHSH and CDR2 is LQKENI. V was pared by 5 bases and J by 3 bases, with 19 bases between. The CDR3 runs 16 residues. CDR3 residues: CASSSLPQGMDTEAFF. The CDR3 nucleotides are TGTGCCAGCTCATCGCTACCACAGGGTATGGACACTGAAGCTTTCTTT. Filled out from reference TRBV18 and TRBJ1-1, the complete variable domain reads NAGVMQNPRHLVRRRGQEARLRCSPMKGHSHVYWYRQLPEEGLKFMVYLQKENIIDESGMPKERFSAEFPKEGPSILRIQQVVRGDSAAYFCASSSLPQGMDTEAFFGQGTRLTVV.

This clonotype was seen a few times. The chain joins TRBV11-2 to TRBJ2-5; the D gene is possibly TRBD2 (7 bases). Germline CDR1 is SGHAT and CDR2 is FQNNGV. Trimming stripped 4 bases from V and 7 bases from J, with 19 bases between. The CDR3 spans 15 residues. The CDR3 loop reads CASSSRAGAAGTQYF. The CDR3 region has the DNA TGTGCCAGCAGCTCCCGGGCGGGGGCGGCGGGGACCCAGTACTTC.

By share, this clonotype counts as medium-sized. The chain couples TRBV20-1 to TRBJ1-6, with D possibly being TRBD1 (5 bases). The CDR3 is 15 residues long. Germline V gives CDR1 DFQATT, CDR2 SNEGSKA (reference sequence). V shed 2 bases and J shed 8 bases, with 16 bases lying between them. CDR3 DNA sequence: TGCAGTGCTAGAATGGGACTCCCGGGGCATTCACCCCTCCACTTT. It translates to CSARMGLPGHSPLHF.

By its share, this clonotype is medium-sized. This chain joins TRBV5-1 and TRBJ1-1, with no clear D. The germline V gene encodes CDR1 SGHRS and CDR2 YFSETQ. Trimming removed 4 bases from V and 0 bases from J, with 7 bases in between. This CDR3 is 13 amino acids long. CDR3 DNA: TGCGCCAGCAGCACCCAGGTGAACACTGAAGCTTTCTTT. Residues: CASSTQVNTEAFF.

This clonotype was seen many times. The V and J genes are TRBV24-1 and TRBJ2-7; 7 bases agree with TRBD1. J was trimmed by 5 bases and V by 7 bases; bases with no gene match: 16. The CDR3 runs 16 residues. Germline CDR1 reads KGHDR; CDR2 reads SFDVKD. CDR3 residues: CATRGSPDRECDEQYF. The CDR3 DNA reads as TGTGCCACCAGAGGGAGCCCAGACAGGGAATGTGACGAGCAGTACTTC.

This clonotype is termed medium-sized. V is TRBV6-2 or TRBV6-3 and J is TRBJ1-1; 8 bases agree with TRBD1. The CDR3 has 11 amino acids. The junction had 2 bases not matched to a gene; V was cut back by 6 bases and J by 8 bases. Germline V CDR1 and CDR2: MNHEY, SVGEGT. CDR3 amino acids: CASSQGAEAFF. As DNA, the CDR3 is TGTGCCAGCAGCCAGGGGGCGGAAGCTTTCTTT.

The V and J genes are TRBV20-1 and TRBJ2-3, with D perhaps matching TRBD2 (5 bases). Germline V gene data show CDR1 as DFQATT and CDR2 as SNEGSKA (reference sequence). This CDR3 region has 12 residues. Deletions cut 3 bases from V and 5 bases from J, with 9 bases between. CDR3 sequence: CSASYRGDTQYF. The CDR3 nucleotides are TGCAGTGCTAGCTACCGGGGAGATACGCAGTATTTT.

The chain carries TRBV12-3 or TRBV12-4 and TRBJ1-1; no reliable D call. V was pared by 0 bases and J by 3 bases, with 5 bases between. The CDR3 consists of 13 residues. CDR3 in DNA: TGTGCCAGCAGTTTAGCTGCGGACACTGAAGCTTTCTTT. It codes for CASSLAADTEAFF.

Ten or more counts support this clonotype. The chain employs TRBV27 and TRBJ1-6; the D is unclear. The CDR3 loop spans 14 amino acids. Germline lookup yields CDR1 MNHEY and CDR2 SMNVEV (reference sequence). Between the trimmed V and J ends, which lost 4 bases and 9 bases, there was a span of 13 bases. The CDR3 is CASSSPATRSPLHF. CDR3 nucleotide sequence: TGTGCCAGCAGTTCGCCGGCGACCCGTTCACCCCTCCACTTT.

The V call is TRBV5-1, the J call TRBJ2-3; unclear D gene. CDR1 and CDR2 from the germline V gene are SGHRS and YFSETQ. V lost 0 bases and J lost 6, with 8 bases in between. The CDR3 extends over 13 amino acids. The CDR3 nucleotides are TGCGCCAGCAGCTTGGACCCCACGGATACGCAGTATTTT. It encodes CASSLDPTDTQYF.

The chain joins TRBV11-3 to TRBJ2-1, with 10 nucleotides matching TRBD2. The trim removed 0 bases at V and 9 bases at J, leaving 5 bases unmatched. The CDR3 is 15 residues long. The germline V gene has CDR1 SGHNT and CDR2 YENEEA. CDR3 residues: CASSLDWASGGEQFF. CDR3 DNA: TGTGCCAGCAGCTTAGATTGGGCTAGCGGGGGTGAGCAGTTCTTC.

In this sample, this clonotype is medium-sized. The chain is built from TRBV20-1 and TRBJ2-2; 12 nucleotides align to TRBD2. With 0 bases clipped from V and 3 bases from J, the junction kept 8 bases outside the gene matches. The length of the CDR3 is 18 residues. Germline V gene sequence: CDR1 DFQATT, CDR2 SNEGSKA (reference sequence). The DNA of the CDR3 is TGCAGTGCTAGAGATCCTAGCGGGGGGGCCGTCGACACCGGGGAGCTGTTTTTT. This encodes CSARDPSGGAVDTGELFF.

This clonotype is medium-sized (0.01 to 0.1%) in the sample. The rearrangement links TRBV4-2 to TRBJ2-3; possible D gene TRBD1, 5 bases. With 0 bases removed from V and 2 bases from J, the gap between germline ends came to 9 bases. From germline, CDR1 is LGHNA and CDR2 YNFKEQ. The CDR3 extends over 15 amino acids. Written as DNA, the CDR3 is TGTGCCAGCAGCCAAGAGGACACTTACACAGATACGCAGTATTTT. Encoded protein: CASSQEDTYTDTQYF.

In this sample, this clonotype is medium-sized (0.01 to 0.1%). The chain carries TRBV29-1 and TRBJ2-7, with a weak D call TRBD1 (5 bases). This CDR3 spans 14 amino acids. Trimming took off 2 bases at V and 2 bases at J, with 13 bases between the two ends. CDR1 is SQVTM and CDR2 is ANQGSEA in the germline V gene. Here the CDR3 DNA reads TGCAGCGTTGAAAAGGAAACGGACACCTACGAGCAGTACTTC. Translating it yields CSVEKETDTYEQYF.

In this sample, this clonotype turned up a few times. The chain recombines TRBV14 with TRBJ1-1; D is undetermined. Germline-derived CDR1 and CDR2 are SGHDN and FVKESK. The V end was cut by 1 base, the J end by 0 bases, with 6 bases between. The CDR3 contains 14 residues. For the CDR3, the DNA is TGTGCCAGCAGCCAAGCGGGGATGAACACTGAAGCTTTCTTT. This codes for CASSQAGMNTEAFF. The full variable domain, its missing parts supplied by reference TRBV14 and TRBJ1-1, is EAGVTQFPSHSVIEKGQTVTLRCDPISGHDNLYWYRRVMGKEIKFLLHFVKESKQDESGMPNNRFLAERTGGTYSTLKVQPAELEDSGVYFCASSQAGMNTEAFFGQGTRLTVV.

By share, this clonotype ranks as medium-sized. This sequence joins TRBV5-5 and TRBJ2-5, with TRBD1 matching over 8 bases. Germline V CDR1 and CDR2: SGHKS, YYEKEE (reference sequence). The junction had 6 bases not matched to a gene; V was cut back by 1 base and J by 4 bases. The CDR3 spans 15 residues. CDR3 amino acids: CASSLRQGLLETQYF. The DNA for the CDR3 is TGTGCCAGCAGCTTGAGACAGGGGTTATTAGAGACCCAGTACTTC. Full variable domain (missing parts from reference TRBV5-5 and TRBJ2-5): DAGVTQSPTHLIKTRGQQVTLRCSPISGHKSVSWYQQVLGQGPQFIFQYYEKEERGRGNFPDRFSARQFPNYSSELNVNALLLGDSALYLCASSLRQGLLETQYFGPGTRLLVL.